Presented here are 14 T cell receptor beta chains from one specimen sequenced in a study of T cell responses to AZD1222 COVID-19 vaccine. Profiled with immunoSEQ multiplex PCR; TCRdb holds only in-frame clones, not every one. The table shows about 93,000 clones, with 80% to 90% occurring only once. The starting material was peripheral blood, obtained on day 0 of AZD1222 vaccination. These receptors were obtained from an adult in good health.

This sequence joins TRBV5-5 and TRBJ2-1; 9 nucleotides agree with TRBD1. Germline V gene lookup returns CDR1 SGHKS and CDR2 YYEKEE (reference sequence). The CDR3 loop spans 15 amino acids. J lost 1 base, V lost 3 bases, and 2 bases had no gene match. The CDR3 DNA is TGTGCCAGCAGCTCCGGGACAGGGTCCTACAATGAGCAGTTCTTC. Protein sequence: CASSSGTGSYNEQFF.

The V and J genes are TRBV7-8 and TRBJ1-2; no definite D call. V lost 3 bases and J lost 3, with 8 bases in between. This CDR3 has 13 amino acids. The V gene's germline CDR1 is SGHVS and CDR2 FQNEAQ. The CDR3 nucleotides read TGTGCCAGCAGCTTTCGACACGACTATGGCTACACCTTC. This translates into CASSFRHDYGYTF.

The chain joins TRBV7-2 to TRBJ2-7, with D possibly TRBD1 on 6 matching bases. Deletions cut 3 bases from V and 6 bases from J, with 9 bases between. Germline-derived CDR1 and CDR2 are SGHTA and FQGNSA. The CDR3 runs 12 residues. The CDR3 loop is CASSFGQFEQYF. CDR3 nucleotide sequence: TGTGCCAGCAGCTTCGGACAGTTCGAGCAGTACTTC. Together with reference TRBV7-2 and TRBJ2-7, the CDR3 gives the full variable domain: GAGVSQSPSNKVTEKGKDVELRCDPISGHTALYWYRQSLGQGLEFLIYFQGNSAPDKSGLPSDRFSAERTGGSVSTLTIQRTQQEDSAVYLCASSFGQFEQYFGPGTRLTVT.

The chain is built from TRBV27 and TRBJ2-1, with D hard to call. Germline-derived CDR1 and CDR2 are MNHEY and SMNVEV (reference sequence). The CDR3 is made up of 16 amino acids. Trimming pared 0 bases from V and 0 bases from J, leaving 9 bases between. The CDR3 sequence is CASSLSGSSSYNEQFF. In DNA, the CDR3 is TGTGCCAGCAGTTTATCGGGCAGCAGCTCCTACAATGAGCAGTTCTTC.

The chain uses TRBV6-5 and TRBJ1-2; no clear D gene. Germline CDR1 and CDR2: MNHEY and SVGAGI. Deletions cut 0 bases from V and 6 bases from J, with 17 bases between. The CDR3 sequence is 16 residues long. CDR3 sequence: CASSYSIGFVTNGYTF. In DNA, the CDR3 is TGTGCCAGCAGTTACTCGATAGGTTTTGTAACGAATGGCTACACCTTC.

V gene TRBV5-4 combines with J gene TRBJ2-1; 12 bases agree with TRBD2. Germline V CDR1 and CDR2: SGHNT, YYREEE (reference sequence). The V and J ends lost 10 bases and 0 bases, in that order; junction bases with no gene match: 8. The CDR3 has 16 amino acids. CDR3 DNA: TGTGCCTCCTGGACTAGCGGGATTCACTCCTACAATGAGCAGTTCTTC. Residues: CASWTSGIHSYNEQFF.

This chain uses TRBV7-2 with TRBJ1-2; possibly TRBD1 for D (6 bases). Trimming removed 5 bases at V and 2 bases at J, with 9 bases between. The CDR3 has 13 residues. The germline CDR1 and CDR2 sequences are SGHTA and FQGNSA. DNA of the CDR3: TGTGCCAGCAGCCCTCAGGGGAACTATGGCTACACCTTC. This encodes CASSPQGNYGYTF.

The chain has TRBV28 and TRBJ2-1; 7 bases line up with TRBD2. Germline trimming cut 4 bases from V and 1 base from J; bases unmatched to any gene: 4. The germline V gene has CDR1 MDHEN and CDR2 SYDVKM. The CDR3 is 15 amino acids. CDR3 sequence: CASSSGGGSYNEQFF. CDR3 bases: TGTGCCAGCAGTTCTGGGGGGGGGTCCTACAATGAGCAGTTCTTC.

The chain employs TRBV20-1 and TRBJ2-3; no firm D call. Germline V lookup: CDR1 DFQATT, CDR2 SNEGSKA (reference sequence). The ends were cut back, 6 bases at V and 6 bases at J, with 10 bases in the middle. The CDR3 has 11 amino acids. In nucleotides, the CDR3 is TGCAGTGCAACCGCGGCGGATACGCAGTATTTT. Translation gives CSATAADTQYF.

This clone was seen just once. The chain joins TRBV12-5 to TRBJ2-5; the match to TRBD2 covers 7 bases. This CDR3 has 15 amino acids. The junction had 5 bases not matched to a gene; V was cut back by 1 base and J by 3 bases. Germline-derived CDR1 and CDR2 are LGHNT and FRNRAP. CDR3 sequence reads: CASGLASAGKETQYF. The CDR3 DNA is TGTGCTAGTGGTTTGGCCTCAGCGGGGAAAGAGACCCAGTACTTC.

V gene TRBV7-6 combines with J gene TRBJ2-7, with D possibly matching TRBD1 (6 bases). This CDR3 is 17 amino acids long. The V end was cut by 3 bases, the J end by 7 bases, with 25 bases between. Germline CDR1 reads SGHVS; CDR2 reads FNYEAQ. The CDR3 coding sequence is TGTGCCAGCAGCTTGGATCTCAGACAGGCCCCTATCTCGGAGCAGTACTTC. This sequence encodes CASSLDLRQAPISEQYF.

This rearrangement joins TRBV7-8 to TRBJ2-5; D is possibly TRBD1 (5 bases). The CDR3 is 14 residues long. Germline values: CDR1 SGHVS, CDR2 FQNEAQ. V was trimmed by 8 bases and J by 3 bases, leaving 16 bases between them. CDR3 loop: CASLFQGLEETQYF. The CDR3 bases are TGTGCCAGCTTATTTCAGGGTCTGGAAGAGACCCAGTACTTC. Variable domain in full (rest from reference TRBV7-8 and TRBJ2-5): GAGVSQSPRYKVAKRGQDVALRCDPISGHVSLFWYQQALGQGPEFLTYFQNEAQLDKSGLPSDRFFAERPEGSVSTLKIQRTQQEDSAVYLCASLFQGLEETQYFGPGTRLLVL.

The chain recombines TRBV18 with TRBJ2-1; TRBD2 agrees at 14 bases. CDR1 is KGHSH, CDR2 LQKENI, per germline. The CDR3 length is 16 residues. Trimming cost V 6 bases and J 8 bases; bases outside gene matches: 9. The CDR3 DNA sequence: TGTGCCAGCTCCCTGTGGGGACTAGCGGGAGCGGATGAGCAGTTCTTC. Protein sequence: CASSLWGLAGADEQFF.

V usage is TRBV4-2 and J usage is TRBJ2-7; TRBD2 matches at 11 bases. Looked up from germline, CDR1 is LGHNA and CDR2 is YNFKEQ. Trimming removed 0 bases from V and 6 bases from J; junction bases left unmatched: 10. The CDR3 runs 17 residues. The chain's CDR3 is CASSQERGRGLAAEQYF. The CDR3 nucleotides read TGTGCCAGCAGCCAAGAGCGCGGGCGGGGACTAGCGGCCGAGCAGTACTTC.